The 25 T cell receptor beta chains listed next were all sequenced from one sample in a study of response to subunit inactivated influenza vaccine. Using its own MiXCR run on the RT-PCR reads, TCRdb lists one record per CDR3 protein. Among some 500,000 distinct CDR3 sequences listed, 16% were seen once. Sequencing was performed on CD4+ T cells sorted from PBMCs, taken roughly 24 months after vaccination. The origin of the receptors is a man between 45 and 75 years old who received an inactivated influenza vaccine.

This clonotype has a handful of counts. The chain joins TRBV12-3 or TRBV12-4 to TRBJ1-3, with D perhaps TRBD1 (5 bases). This CDR3 contains 13 residues. Trimming took 8 bases from V and 6 from J, leaving 14 bases between them. CDR3 amino acids: CASGSGLQNTIYF. Here the CDR3 DNA reads TGTGCCAGCGGATCAGGGTTGCAAAACACCATATATTTT.

V gene TRBV12-3 or TRBV12-4 combines with J gene TRBJ2-7; either TRBD1 or TRBD2 may fit D (5 bases each). This CDR3 is 14 amino acids long. Trimming took 7 bases from V and 8 from J, leaving 21 bases between them. The chain's CDR3 is CASTDPASGTQQYF. DNA for the CDR3: TGTGCCAGCACCGACCCCGCGTCAGGGACCCAGCAGTACTTC.

This clonotype appeared a few times. CDR3 sequence: CASSAQRNTEAFF. For the CDR3, the DNA is TGTGCCAGCAGTGCACAGCGGAACACTGAAGCTTTCTTT. The V and J genes are TRBV2 and TRBJ1-1, with D unresolved. The CDR3 is 13 amino acids. Trimming took 4 bases from V and 1 from J, leaving 7 bases between them. In germline, CDR1 is SNHLY, CDR2 FYNNEI.

There are a few counts of this clonotype. The CDR3 region has the DNA TGCAGTGCCCCCCCGGGCGGTACCTACAATGAGCAGTTCTTC. It yields the protein CSAPPGGTYNEQFF. The chain links TRBV20-1 to TRBJ2-1, with D uncertain. CDR1 and CDR2 from the germline V gene are DFQATT and SNEGSKA (reference sequence). Between the trimmed V and J ends, which lost 6 bases and 2 bases, there was a span of 14 bases. This CDR3 is built from 14 residues.

This clonotype showed up just a few times. The V call is TRBV20-1, the J call TRBJ2-1; maybe TRBD1 (6 bases). V was pared by 7 bases and J by 5 bases, with 18 bases between. The CDR3 covers 14 residues. Germline V gene sequence: CDR1 DFQATT, CDR2 SNEGSKA (reference sequence). CDR3 amino acids: CSELDLDRNNEQFF. CDR3 coding DNA: TGCAGTGAGCTGGATTTGGACAGAAACAATGAGCAGTTCTTC.

The chain has TRBV15 and TRBJ1-1; D ambiguous. Germline values: CDR1 LNHNV, CDR2 YYDKDF (reference sequence). V lost 3 bases, J lost 5 bases, and 13 bases lay in between. The CDR3 extends over 14 amino acids. The CDR3 protein is CATSSPSGRTEAFF. Written as DNA, the CDR3 is TGTGCCACCAGCAGTCCCTCCGGGAGAACTGAAGCTTTCTTT.

This clonotype appeared a few times. The chain couples TRBV7-2 to TRBJ2-7; 11 bases match TRBD1. Germline V gene sequence: CDR1 SGHTA, CDR2 FQGNSA. This CDR3 contains 15 residues. J was trimmed by 6 bases and V by 6 bases; bases with no gene match: 10. The CDR3 DNA reads TGTGCCAGCAGTTATACCGGGACAGGGGGACGCGAGCAGTACTTC. This codes for CASSYTGTGGREQYF.

J is TRBJ2-7 and V is TRBV15; TRBD1 is a possible D gene (5 bases). V lost 3 bases, J lost 4 bases, and 13 bases lay in between. The CDR3 contains 14 residues. CDR1 and CDR2 from the germline V gene are LNHNV and YYDKDF (reference sequence). The CDR3 DNA sequence: TGTGCCACCAGCAGGGGCGGCCAGGGATACGAGCAGTACTTC. Translation gives CATSRGGQGYEQYF.

This clonotype was observed at least ten times. The chain has TRBV3-1 and TRBJ2-1, with D perhaps TRBD1 (5 bases). The CDR3 extends over 13 amino acids. Germline V gene sequence: CDR1 LGHDT, CDR2 YNNKEL (reference sequence). Trimming took 1 base from V and 10 from J, leaving 11 bases between them. CDR3 nucleotide sequence: TGTGCCAGCAGCCAAGCCGCCCAGGGAGAGCAGTTCTTC. Amino acids: CASSQAAQGEQFF.

This clonotype occurred a few times. The chain links TRBV28 to TRBJ1-2; D remains unclear. The CDR3 sequence is 12 residues long. V was trimmed by 5 bases and J by 4 bases, leaving 8 bases between them. CDR1 is MDHEN, CDR2 SYDVKM, per germline. The CDR3 sequence is CASSATSYGYTF. The CDR3 DNA reads as TGTGCCAGCAGTGCAACCTCCTATGGCTACACCTTC.

The J gene is TRBJ2-2, the V gene TRBV12-3 or TRBV12-4; D is unresolved. The CDR3 spans 13 residues. V was cut by 2 bases and J by 6 bases, with 7 bases left in between. The CDR3, as DNA: TGTGCCAGCAGTTTACTTTCCCCCGGGGAGCTGTTTTTT. Amino acid sequence: CASSLLSPGELFF.

The chain links TRBV7-2 to TRBJ2-7, with a possible D match to TRBD2 (7 bases). The CDR3 is made up of 16 amino acids. Per germline, CDR1 SGHTA and CDR2 FQGNSA. V gave up 1 base and J gave up 4 bases, with 17 bases separating them. The CDR3 DNA is TGTGCCAGCAGCTTAGTGGGGGGGGCCTCTAGGTACGAGCAGTACTTC. It is translated as CASSLVGGASRYEQYF.

This clonotype was counted many times. The chain carries TRBV7-2 and TRBJ2-3, with TRBD2 as a possible D gene (7 bases). CDR1 is SGHTA and CDR2 is FQGNSA in the germline V gene. The CDR3 sequence is 13 residues long. Between the trimmed V and J ends, which lost 5 bases and 8 bases, there was a span of 14 bases. The CDR3 DNA reads TGTGCCAGCAGCCACCCGGCGGGGGCTACGCAGTATTTT. It is translated as CASSHPAGATQYF.

This clonotype was counted many times. The chain uses TRBV29-1 and TRBJ2-7; D is unresolved. The germline V gene encodes CDR1 SQVTM and CDR2 ANQGSEA. The CDR3 covers 12 residues. Trimming pared 4 bases from V and 8 bases from J, leaving 15 bases between. The CDR3 protein is CSVVAQVCKQYF. CDR3 bases: TGCAGCGTTGTGGCCCAGGTCTGTAAGCAGTACTTC.

The sample holds a few counts of this clonotype. The J gene is TRBJ2-7, the V gene TRBV3-1; no definite D call. The germline V gene encodes CDR1 LGHDT and CDR2 YNNKEL (reference sequence). The V and J ends lost 4 bases and 3 bases respectively, with 7 bases between them. The CDR3 length is 12 residues. CDR3: CASSPGIYEQYF. DNA of the CDR3: TGTGCCAGCAGCCCAGGAATCTACGAGCAGTACTTC.

The rearrangement uses TRBV27 and TRBJ1-5; 8 nucleotides align to TRBD1. The CDR3 spans 14 residues. The germline gives CDR1 MNHEY, CDR2 SMNVEV (reference sequence). The junction had 4 bases not matched to a gene; V was cut back by 3 bases and J by 6 bases. As DNA, the CDR3 is TGTGCCAGCAGTTTTCGACAGGGGCGTCAGCCCCAGCATTTT. Protein: CASSFRQGRQPQHF.

This clonotype occurred many times. The chain carries TRBV7-8 and TRBJ2-3; D not certain. Germline V gives CDR1 SGHVS, CDR2 FQNEAQ. The V gene lost 0 bases and the J gene lost 9 bases, with 4 bases spanning the gap. The CDR3 is 11 residues long. As DNA, the CDR3 is TGTGCCAGCAGCTTAGCCCAAACGCAGTATTTT. It is translated as CASSLAQTQYF. Full variable domain (rest looked up from reference TRBV7-8 and TRBJ2-3): GAGVSQSPRYKVAKRGQDVALRCDPISGHVSLFWYQQALGQGPEFLTYFQNEAQLDKSGLPSDRFFAERPEGSVSTLKIQRTQQEDSAVYLCASSLAQTQYFGPGTRLTVL.

In this sample, this clonotype turned up a few times. This rearrangement joins TRBV6-5 to TRBJ2-7, with D unclear. The CDR3 runs 11 residues. Germline loops: CDR1 MNHEY, CDR2 SVGAGI. Trimming removed 5 bases from V and 2 bases from J, with 4 bases in between. CDR3 sequence: CASSTPYEQYF. For the CDR3, the DNA is TGTGCCAGCAGTACCCCCTACGAGCAGTACTTC.

The CDR3 protein is CASSHPVDRIPTGELFF. For the CDR3, the DNA is TGCGCCAGCAGTCACCCTGTGGACAGGATCCCAACCGGGGAGCTGTTTTTT. The chain recombines TRBV23-1 with TRBJ2-2; 7 bases line up with TRBD1. TRBV23-1 falls under the ORF class, with uncertain function. Losses at the gene ends were 3 bases for V and 5 bases for J; bases not matched to a gene: 12. This CDR3 has 17 residues.

The rearrangement joins TRBV6-2 or TRBV6-3 to TRBJ2-5; D is unresolved. The ends were cut back, 6 bases at V and 4 bases at J, with 12 bases in the middle. Germline CDR1 MNHEY, CDR2 SVGEGT. The CDR3 runs 13 residues. CDR3 sequence (DNA): TGTGCCAGCAGCCGTAGGGTACGAGAGACCCAGTACTTC. Amino acids: CASSRRVRETQYF.

This clonotype has just a few counts. The rearrangement links TRBV18 to TRBJ2-6, with D possibly matching TRBD1 (6 bases). The V end lost 2 bases, the J end lost 4 bases, and 18 bases lay between the germline ends. Germline CDR1 and CDR2: KGHSH and LQKENI. The CDR3 is made up of 18 amino acids. CDR3 sequence: CASSPGWTVDSGANVLTF. The CDR3 nucleotides are TGTGCCAGCTCACCAGGATGGACAGTAGACTCCGGGGCCAACGTCCTGACTTTC.

The V gene is TRBV7-2, the J gene TRBJ2-5; 7 bases map to TRBD1. CDR1 is SGHTA and CDR2 is FQGNSA in the germline V gene. The CDR3 extends over 15 amino acids. Trimming at V came to 1 base and at J to 5 bases, leaving 7 bases not matched to a gene. CDR3 region: CASSLGNRGLETQYF. The CDR3 nucleotides read TGTGCCAGCAGCTTAGGAAACAGGGGTTTGGAGACCCAGTACTTC.

The rearrangement uses TRBV11-2 and TRBJ1-1; D remains ambiguous. Trimming took 1 base from V and 0 from J, leaving 15 bases between them. The CDR3 length is 17 residues. The germline V gene encodes CDR1 SGHAT and CDR2 FQNNGV. The CDR3 DNA reads TGTGCCAGCAGCTTAGGGGCCTTAGTGTCCATGAACACTGAAGCTTTCTTT. Amino acid sequence: CASSLGALVSMNTEAFF.

This chain connects TRBV6-1 to TRBJ1-4; perhaps TRBD1 as D (5 bases). Trimming pared 6 bases from V and 4 bases from J, leaving 9 bases between. Germline values: CDR1 MNHNS, CDR2 SASEGT. This CDR3 is 13 amino acids long. The CDR3 reads CASRLDSNEKLFF. CDR3 in DNA: TGTGCCAGCAGACTTGACAGTAATGAAAAACTGTTTTTT.

The table lists this clonotype with a few counts. The chain uses TRBV30 and TRBJ2-7; D gene uncertain. Germline lookup yields CDR1 GTSNPN and CDR2 SVGIG (reference sequence). The CDR3 has 13 residues. V was cut by 0 bases and J by 7 bases, with 13 bases left in between. The CDR3 loop reads CAWSVSTNGEQYF. The CDR3 DNA follows: TGTGCCTGGAGTGTTAGCACCAACGGGGAGCAGTACTTC.